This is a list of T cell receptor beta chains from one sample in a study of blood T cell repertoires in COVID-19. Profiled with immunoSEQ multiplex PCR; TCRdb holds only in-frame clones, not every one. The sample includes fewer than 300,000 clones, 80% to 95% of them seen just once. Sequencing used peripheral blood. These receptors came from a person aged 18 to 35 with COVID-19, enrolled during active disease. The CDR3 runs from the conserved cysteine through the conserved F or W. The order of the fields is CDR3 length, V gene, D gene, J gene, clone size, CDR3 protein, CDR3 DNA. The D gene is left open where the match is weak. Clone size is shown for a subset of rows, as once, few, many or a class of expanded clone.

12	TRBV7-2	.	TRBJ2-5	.	CASSYTGKAQYF	TGTGCCAGCAGTTATACAGGGAAGGCCCAGTACTTC
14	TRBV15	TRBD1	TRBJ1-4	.	CATSQGATNEKLFF	TGTGCCACCAGTCAGGGGGCAACTAATGAAAAACTGTTTTTT
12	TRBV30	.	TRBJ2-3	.	CAWSTSWAMQYF	TGTGCCTGGAGTACTAGCTGGGCTATGCAGTATTTT
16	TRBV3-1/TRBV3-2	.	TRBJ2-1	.	CASSQEAGSTYNEQFF	TGTGCCAGCAGCCAAGAGGCGGGCAGCACCTACAATGAGCAGTTCTTC
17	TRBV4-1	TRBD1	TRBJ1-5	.	CASSHPRGDRVVQPQHF	TGCGCCAGCAGCCATCCCCGGGGGGACAGGGTGGTTCAGCCCCAGCATTTT
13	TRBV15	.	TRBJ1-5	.	CATSRDLNQPQHF	TGTGCCACCAGCAGAGACCTGAATCAGCCCCAGCATTTT
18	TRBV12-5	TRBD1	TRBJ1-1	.	CASGPIIRQGLVNTEAFF	TGTGCTAGTGGCCCCATCATCCGACAGGGCCTAGTGAACACTGAAGCTTTCTTT
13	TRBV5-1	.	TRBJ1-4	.	CASSSEGVEKLFF	TGCGCCAGCAGTTCCGAGGGAGTTGAAAAACTGTTTTTT
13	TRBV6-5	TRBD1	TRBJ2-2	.	CASSLGTVGELFF	TGTGCCAGCAGCCTAGGGACAGTCGGGGAGCTGTTTTTT
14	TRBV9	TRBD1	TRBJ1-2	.	CASSADRAGGGYTF	TGTGCCAGCAGCGCGGACAGGGCCGGCGGTGGCTACACCTTC
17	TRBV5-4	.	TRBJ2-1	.	CASSQRLTESIYNEQFF	TGTGCCAGCAGCCAAAGATTGACAGAATCTATCTACAATGAGCAGTTCTTC
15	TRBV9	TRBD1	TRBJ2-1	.	CASSASGTVDNEQFF	TGTGCCAGCAGCGCTTCCGGGACAGTAGACAATGAGCAGTTCTTC
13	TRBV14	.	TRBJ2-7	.	CASSPRQSYEQYF	TGTGCCAGCAGCCCCAGACAGTCCTACGAGCAGTACTTC
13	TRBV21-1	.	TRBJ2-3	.	CASSAGCADTQYF	TGTGCCAGCAGCGCGGGGTGTGCAGATACGCAGTATTTT
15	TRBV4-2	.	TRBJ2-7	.	CASSQVRDSSYEQYF	TGTGCCAGCAGCCAAGTTCGGGACTCCTCCTACGAGCAGTACTTC
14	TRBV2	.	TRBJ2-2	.	CASRSEANTGELFF	TGTGCCAGCAGATCAGAGGCGAACACCGGGGAGCTGTTTTTT
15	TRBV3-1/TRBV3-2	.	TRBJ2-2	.	CASSQATANTGELFF	TGTGCCAGCAGCCAAGCCACAGCGAACACCGGGGAGCTGTTTTTT
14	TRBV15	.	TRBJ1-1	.	CATSWVGQNTEAFF	TGTGCCACCAGCTGGGTGGGCCAGAACACTGAAGCTTTCTTT
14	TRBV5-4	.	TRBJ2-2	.	CATRLAPNTGELFF	TGTGCCACCAGGCTAGCGCCGAACACCGGGGAGCTGTTTTTT
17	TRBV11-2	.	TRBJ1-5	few	CASSLDGGGRGNQPQHF	TGTGCCAGCAGCTTAGATGGGGGGGGACGTGGCAATCAGCCCCAGCATTTT
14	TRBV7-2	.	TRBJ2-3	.	CASSFQISTDTQYF	TGTGCCAGCAGCTTCCAGATTAGCACAGATACGCAGTATTTT
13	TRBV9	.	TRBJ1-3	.	CASSGAEGNTIYF	TGTGCCAGCAGCGGAGCGGAAGGAAACACCATATATTTT
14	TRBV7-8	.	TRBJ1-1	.	CASSLGGGNTEAFF	TGTGCCAGCAGCTTAGGGGGGGGAAACACTGAAGCTTTCTTT
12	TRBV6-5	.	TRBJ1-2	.	CASSTTRGGYTF	TGTGCCAGCAGCACAACCAGGGGTGGCTACACCTTC
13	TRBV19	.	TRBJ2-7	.	CASSASSAGEQYF	TGTGCCAGTAGTGCATCCTCCGCAGGAGAGCAGTACTTC
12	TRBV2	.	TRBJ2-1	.	CASSPRVDEQFF	TGTGCCAGCAGCCCCAGGGTAGATGAGCAGTTCTTC
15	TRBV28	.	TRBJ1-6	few	CASRGSLLRGSPLHF	TGTGCCAGCAGAGGCAGCCTCCTAAGAGGATCACCCCTCCACTTT
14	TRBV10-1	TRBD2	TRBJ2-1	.	CASSAAGAVNEQFF	TGCGCCAGCAGTGCGGCGGGAGCCGTCAATGAGCAGTTCTTC
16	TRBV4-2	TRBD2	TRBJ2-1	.	CASSQDLRGKYNEQFF	TGTGCCAGCAGCCAAGATCTGCGGGGGAAATACAATGAGCAGTTCTTC
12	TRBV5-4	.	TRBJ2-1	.	CASSQITNEQFF	TGTGCCAGCAGCCAGATCACCAATGAGCAGTTCTTC
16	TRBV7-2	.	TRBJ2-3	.	CASSLFIGGDPDTQYF	TGTGCCAGCAGCTTGTTTATCGGAGGGGACCCAGATACGCAGTATTTT
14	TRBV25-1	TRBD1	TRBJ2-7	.	CASSRTGTGTEQYF	TGTGCCAGCAGCAGAACCGGGACAGGGACCGAGCAGTACTTC
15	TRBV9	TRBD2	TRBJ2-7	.	CASSASGTSGYEQYF	TGTGCCAGCAGCGCGTCCGGGACTAGCGGCTACGAGCAGTACTTC